This T cell receptor (beta chain) was sequenced in a study of identical twins. Study-wide points: Fewer insertions were carried by abundant cord blood beta clonotypes, but none was seen in memory repertoires.

From germline, CDR1 is MNHNY and CDR2 SVGAGI (reference sequence). This CDR3 has 11 residues. This clonotype was observed a handful of times. Its antigen is not known. Template switching added a universal primer binding site, and final cDNA carried unique molecular identifiers. TCRdb redid the calling of the 5' RACE reads with MiXCR, one entry per CDR3 protein. The sample has under 900,000 distinct CDR3 sequences; approximately 18% are singletons. The same data also contributed to another study, on T cells expressing NK-cell markers.

Specimen: PBMCs. This sequence originates from a woman under 30 in good health. V is TRBV6-6 and J is TRBJ2-7; D remains unclear. CDR3 sequence: CAAGSTYEQYF. The CDR3, as DNA: TGTGCGGCCGGGTCTACCTACGAGCAGTACTTC.